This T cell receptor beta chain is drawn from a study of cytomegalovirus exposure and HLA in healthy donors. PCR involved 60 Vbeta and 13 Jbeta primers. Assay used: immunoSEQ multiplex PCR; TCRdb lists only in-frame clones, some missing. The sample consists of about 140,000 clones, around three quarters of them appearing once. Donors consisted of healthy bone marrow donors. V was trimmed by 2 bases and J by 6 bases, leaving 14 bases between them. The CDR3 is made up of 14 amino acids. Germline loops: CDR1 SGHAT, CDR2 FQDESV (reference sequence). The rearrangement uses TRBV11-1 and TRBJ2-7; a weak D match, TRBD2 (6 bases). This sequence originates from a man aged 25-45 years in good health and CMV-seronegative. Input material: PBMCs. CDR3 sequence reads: CASSLTLEGREQYF. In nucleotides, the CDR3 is TGTGCCAGCAGCTTAACTTTGGAGGGCCGCGAGCAGTACTTC.